The clone carrying this TCR beta chain has at least ten counts. What it binds is not known. These data come from a study of metastatic and nonmetastatic thyroid tumors. The wider study: Across blood and tumor or nodule tissue, repertoires from malignant and benign thyroid patients were compared with one another.

All patients reached thyroid surgery having received no treatment beforehand. Study-level findings and limits: Malignant thyroid tumors reportedly exceeded benign nodules significantly in TCR beta diversity, with the difference appearing in blood and tumor.

In the study's own analysis: What underpinned the distant-metastasis classifier for papillary thyroid cancer was the set of CDR3 differences across clinicopathological groups. MiXCR was used by TCRdb to re-call the PCR reads. The V and J calls and clone size come from TCRdb's table, not from the authors' own analysis. The sample lists about 33,000 clones, about 15% occurring once. Germline V gives CDR1 MDHEN, CDR2 SYDVKM. J was trimmed by 6 bases and V by 7 bases; bases with no gene match: 11. The CDR3 is 15 residues long. This chain connects TRBV28 to TRBJ2-1; 8 nucleotides match TRBD1. The receptor was derived from a female donor with papillary thyroid cancer or a benign thyroid nodule (not recorded which). Some clones in this sample may be carry-over from other donors' samples. The sample consisted of blood. CDR3 loop: CASITGQGLSNEQFF. The DNA of the CDR3 is TGTGCCAGCATCACTGGACAGGGTCTCAGCAATGAGCAGTTCTTC.